These 18 T cell receptor beta chains share one sample of origin, sequenced in a study of metastatic and nonmetastatic thyroid tumors. Thyroid surgery had not been preceded by any treatment in any patient. TCRdb re-called the PCR reads with MiXCR. The data contain tens of thousands of clones, 22% of them singletons. Sequencing was done on a sample of blood. The receptors here all came from a female donor with papillary thyroid cancer or a benign thyroid nodule (not recorded which). Some clones in this sample may be carry-over from other donors' samples.

This clone is medium-sized in the sample. V is TRBV28 and J is TRBJ2-7; D perhaps matches TRBD1 (5 bases). The CDR3 spans 15 residues. Germline CDR1 and CDR2: MDHEN and SYDVKM. V lost 7 bases, J lost 5 bases, and 21 bases lay in between. The CDR3 DNA is TGTGCCAGCAAGACCTCGACAACGCAGGGCGACGAGCAGTACTTC. It codes for CASKTSTTQGDEQYF.

The genes are TRBV18 and TRBJ2-7; 7 positions agree with TRBD1. Germline V gene lookup returns CDR1 KGHSH and CDR2 LQKENI. Trimming took 10 bases from V and 5 from J; bases not matched to a gene: 11. The CDR3 is 13 residues long. CDR3 nucleotides: TGTGCCAACTCCCCCCGACAGGGCGACGAGCAGTACTTC. Translated: CANSPRQGDEQYF.

This clone has more than one count but fewer than ten. The rearrangement links TRBV28 to TRBJ2-7; weak D call: TRBD2 (5 bases). V lost 5 bases and J lost 12, with 14 bases in between. This CDR3 has 11 residues. The germline V gene encodes CDR1 MDHEN and CDR2 SYDVKM. CDR3: CASSDPGNMYF. As DNA, the CDR3 is TGTGCCAGCAGTGATCCGGGAAACATGTACTTC. The full variable domain, its missing parts supplied by reference TRBV28 and TRBJ2-7, is DVKVTQSSRYLVKRTGEKVFLECVQDMDHENMFWYRQDPGLGLRLIYFSYDVKMKEKGDIPEGYSVSREKKERFSLILESASTNQTSMYLCASSDPGNMYFGPGTRLTVT.

This clone was seen repeatedly, ten times or more. The same CDR3 can be traced to other DNA sequences in this sample. V is TRBV29-1 and J is TRBJ2-3; 9 bases line up with TRBD2. CDR1 is SQVTM and CDR2 is ANQGSEA in the germline V gene. The trim removed 6 bases at V and 5 bases at J, leaving 18 bases unmatched. The CDR3 sequence is 17 residues long. This CDR3 reads CSVRPALAGAGGDTQYF. The CDR3 DNA sequence: TGCAGCGTACGCCCAGCCTTAGCGGGAGCTGGAGGAGATACGCAGTATTTT.

This clone was counted ten times or more. This chain joins TRBV18 and TRBJ1-1, with D maybe TRBD1 (5 bases). The germline V gene encodes CDR1 KGHSH and CDR2 LQKENI. This CDR3 comprises 15 residues. Trimming stripped 6 bases from V and 1 base from J, with 15 bases between. Here the CDR3 reads CASSPGTGRNTEAFF. The CDR3, as DNA: TGTGCCAGCTCCCCGGGGACGGGACGGAACACTGAAGCTTTCTTT.

This clone came up many times. The rearrangement uses TRBV11-2 and TRBJ2-2; no clear D. CDR1 is SGHAT and CDR2 is FQNNGV in the germline V gene. Between the trimmed V and J ends, which lost 2 bases and 2 bases, there was a span of 9 bases. The CDR3 covers 15 residues. The CDR3 DNA is TGTGCCAGCAGCTTACAATTACCCAACACCGGGGAGCTGTTTTTT. Translating gives CASSLQLPNTGELFF.

This chain joins TRBV25-1 and TRBJ1-1; possibly TRBD1 for D (5 bases). Germline V gives CDR1 MGHDK, CDR2 SYGVNS. Trimming stripped 8 bases from V and 1 base from J, with 17 bases between. This CDR3 has 15 residues. This chain's CDR3 is CASEHRTGQNTEAFF. In DNA, the CDR3 is TGTGCCAGCGAACACAGGACGGGCCAGAACACTGAAGCTTTCTTT.

The gene calls are TRBV12-3 or TRBV12-4 and TRBJ1-2; 7 bases fit TRBD1. This CDR3 is built from 12 residues. V dropped 7 bases and J dropped 9; count of bases not matched to a gene: 8. CDR3 coding DNA: TGTGCCAGCATCGAGGGGGCGCTGTGCTACACCTTC. It yields the protein CASIEGALCYTF.

This chain joins TRBV3-1 and TRBJ2-7; no definite D call. CDR3 length equals 12 residues. Germline CDR1 LGHDT, CDR2 YNNKEL (reference sequence). Deletions cut 1 base from V and 7 bases from J, with 8 bases between. As DNA, the CDR3 is TGTGCCAGCAGCCAAGTGGTGGGTGAGCAGTACTTC. Its translation: CASSQVVGEQYF.

This clone has a handful of counts. The genes are TRBV6-1 and TRBJ1-1, with 8 bases aligning to TRBD1. The germline gives CDR1 MNHNS, CDR2 SASEGT. V shed 8 bases and J 7 bases; nucleotides not matched to a gene: 9. The CDR3 covers 13 residues. The DNA for the CDR3 is TGTGCCAGCCGGCCGCAGGGGGCAAGTGAAGCTTTCTTT. Protein: CASRPQGASEAFF.

The V and J genes are TRBV19 and TRBJ1-6; no firm D call. Germline V gene lookup returns CDR1 LNHDA and CDR2 SQIVND (reference sequence). CDR3 length: 14 amino acids. V shed 5 bases and J shed 2 bases, with 7 bases lying between them. CDR3 protein: CASSHNPYNSPLHF. The CDR3 coding sequence is TGTGCCAGTAGTCACAATCCCTATAATTCACCCCTCCACTTT.

This clone appeared a few times. A single base separates this from a much larger clone, so it may be a read error. The CDR3 loop is CASSFDGTQYF. The DNA for the CDR3 is TGTGCCAGCAGCTTCGATGGTACGCAGTATTTT. The J gene is TRBJ2-3, the V gene TRBV7-9; D remains unclear. Trimming took 3 bases from V and 8 from J, leaving 6 bases between them. The germline CDR1 and CDR2 sequences are SEHNR and FQNEAQ (reference sequence). CDR3 length: 11 residues.

Note on this clone: One end of the junction is discordant with germline, which a read error may explain. This chain uses TRBV7-3 with TRBJ1-1, with D possibly being TRBD1 (5 bases). CDR1 and CDR2 from the germline V gene are SGHTA and FQGTGA. The CDR3 sequence is 14 residues long. The CDR3 DNA follows: TGTGCCAGCAGCCTCGGGGCAGGCGACACTGAAGGTTTCTTT. It codes for CASSLGAGDTEGFF.

This clone was seen many times. The rearrangement links TRBV11-2 to TRBJ1-1; D call uncertain. Germline lookup yields CDR1 SGHAT and CDR2 FQNNGV. The CDR3 consists of 13 residues. Trimming cost V 1 base and J 1 base, with 4 bases left between them. The CDR3 reads CASSLARNTEAFF. The CDR3 DNA follows: TGTGCCAGCAGCTTAGCGCGGAACACTGAAGCTTTCTTT.

This clone is medium-sized within its sample. The chain's CDR3 is CASSARTAARHEQYF. CDR3 nucleotides: TGTGCCAGCAGTGCCCGGACTGCCGCTCGACACGAGCAGTACTTC. J is TRBJ2-7 and V is TRBV12-3 or TRBV12-4, with D perhaps matching TRBD2 (5 bases). The CDR3 has 15 amino acids. Deletions cut 5 bases from V and 5 bases from J, with 19 bases between.

Many counts were recorded for this clone. This chain joins TRBV5-4 and TRBJ2-1; D possibly uses TRBD1 or TRBD2 (5 bases each). The ends were cut back, 3 bases at V and 5 bases at J, with 15 bases in the middle. Germline V gene lookup returns CDR1 SGHNT and CDR2 YYREEE (reference sequence). The CDR3 length is 15 residues. In DNA form, the CDR3 reads TGTGCCAGCAGCTCGGGACCCCCTCAAAACAATGAGCAGTTCTTC. This translates into CASSSGPPQNNEQFF.

This clone was seen ten or more times. The J gene is TRBJ2-5, the V gene TRBV20-1, with D tentatively TRBD1 (6 bases). The CDR3 is 15 amino acids. Trimming removed 5 bases at V and 5 bases at J, with 21 bases between. In germline, CDR1 is DFQATT, CDR2 SNEGSKA (reference sequence). CDR3 sequence: CSASPKTGMGETQYF. The CDR3 DNA sequence: TGCAGTGCTTCACCAAAGACAGGCATGGGGGAGACCCAGTACTTC.

This clone has at least ten counts. The chain uses TRBV5-1 and TRBJ1-2; 7 nucleotides agree with TRBD1. The CDR3 totals 15 residues. The germline CDR1 and CDR2 sequences are SGHRS and YFSETQ. V lost 0 bases, J lost 6 bases, and 8 bases stayed unmatched. CDR3 sequence reads: CASSLETGRKNGYTF. CDR3 DNA sequence: TGCGCCAGCAGCTTGGAGACAGGGAGAAAGAATGGCTACACCTTC.